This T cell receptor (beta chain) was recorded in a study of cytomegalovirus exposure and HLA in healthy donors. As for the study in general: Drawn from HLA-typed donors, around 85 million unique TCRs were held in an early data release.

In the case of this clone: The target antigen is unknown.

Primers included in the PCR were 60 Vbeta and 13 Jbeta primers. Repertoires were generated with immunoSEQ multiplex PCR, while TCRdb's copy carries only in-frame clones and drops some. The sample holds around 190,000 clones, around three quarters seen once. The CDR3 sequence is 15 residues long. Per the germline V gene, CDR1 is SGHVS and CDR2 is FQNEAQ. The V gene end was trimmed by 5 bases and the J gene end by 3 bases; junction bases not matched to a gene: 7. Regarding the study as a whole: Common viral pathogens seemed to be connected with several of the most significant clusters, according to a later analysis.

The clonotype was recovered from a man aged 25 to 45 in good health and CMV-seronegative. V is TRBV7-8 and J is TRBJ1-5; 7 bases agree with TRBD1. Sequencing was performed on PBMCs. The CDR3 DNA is TGTGCCAGCAGCATCTGGACAGGCCACAATCAGCCCCAGCATTTT. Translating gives CASSIWTGHNQPQHF.